Shown below are 26 T cell receptor beta chains from a single sample sequenced in a study of blood T cells in healthy people across ages. A second about 6 to 11 cycle PCR used barcoded and J-beta primers. TCRdb called the 5' RACE reads again in MiXCR, with one record for every CDR3 protein. The sample shows 900,000 to 950,000 distinct CDR3 sequences, roughly 28% of them seen only once. The sample also formed part of further work on T cells of mothers and their children.

The sequenced sample consisted of blood. The receptor set was obtained from a woman between 35 and 50 years old in good health.

This clonotype showed up just a few times. The DNA of the CDR3 is TGTGCCAGCAGCCAAGATTTCTCCAGAATTAACTATGGCTACACCTTC. Encoded protein: CASSQDFSRINYGYTF. The rearrangement uses TRBV4-2 and TRBJ1-2; D remains ambiguous. From germline, CDR1 is LGHNA and CDR2 YNFKEQ. The CDR3 is 16 amino acids. V dropped 0 bases and J dropped 1 base, with 12 bases sitting between them.

This clonotype appeared many times. The CDR3 is CASSYSRTGVYGYTF. The DNA of the CDR3 is TGTGCCAGCAGTTACTCTAGGACAGGGGTCTATGGCTACACCTTC. This chain links TRBV6-5 with TRBJ1-2, with 9 bases that match TRBD1. V was pared by 0 bases and J by 4 bases, with 3 bases of the junction left unmatched. The CDR3 covers 15 residues. Germline V gene sequence: CDR1 MNHEY, CDR2 SVGAGI.

J is TRBJ2-7 and V is TRBV20-1; the D gene could be TRBD1 or TRBD2 (5 bases each). CDR3 length: 12 amino acids. The germline V gene has CDR1 DFQATT and CDR2 SNEGSKA (reference sequence). V was shortened by 6 bases and J by 2 bases, with 11 bases between the two germline ends. The CDR3 DNA is TGCAGTGCCTCCGAGGGGCCCTACGAGCAGTACTTC. Its translation: CSASEGPYEQYF.

This clonotype was detected a few times. V usage is TRBV7-9 and J usage is TRBJ1-4; 8 nucleotides agree with TRBD1. Trimming at V came to 3 bases and at J to 4 bases, leaving 4 bases not matched to a gene. This CDR3 spans 15 amino acids. Looked up from germline, CDR1 is SEHNR and CDR2 is FQNEAQ (reference sequence). The CDR3 sequence: CASSLTGELNEKLFF. The DNA for the CDR3 is TGTGCCAGCAGCTTGACAGGGGAGCTTAATGAAAAACTGTTTTTT.

This clonotype has at least ten counts. The chain recombines TRBV28 with TRBJ2-7; D not resolved. The CDR3 consists of 11 residues. V was trimmed by 4 bases and J by 6 bases, leaving 7 bases between them. Germline V gene lookup returns CDR1 MDHEN and CDR2 SYDVKM. CDR3 amino acids: CASSYVGEQYF. The CDR3 DNA is TGTGCCAGCAGTTATGTCGGCGAGCAGTACTTC.

This clonotype was detected a few times. The V gene is TRBV29-1, the J gene TRBJ2-1; the D is unclear. Trimming cost V 3 bases and J 1 base, with 10 bases left between them. CDR1 and CDR2 (germline): SQVTM, ANQGSEA. CDR3 length: 14 amino acids. CDR3 protein: CSVDGMGSYNEQFF. CDR3 bases: TGCAGCGTTGATGGGATGGGTTCCTACAATGAGCAGTTCTTC.

This chain joins TRBV29-1 and TRBJ2-5, with 7 bases matching TRBD1. Germline lookup yields CDR1 SQVTM and CDR2 ANQGSEA. The CDR3 is made up of 14 amino acids. With V trimmed by 8 bases and J by 11 bases, 20 bases remained unmatched. CDR3 in amino acids: CSTTGATTYNEQYF. DNA of the CDR3: TGCAGCACAACAGGGGCGACGACCTACAATGAGCAGTACTTC.

This clonotype came up many times. The chain couples TRBV29-1 to TRBJ2-4; D is ambiguous. Germline CDR1 and CDR2: SQVTM and ANQGSEA. The CDR3 contains 15 residues. The V end was cut by 3 bases, the J end by 0 bases, with 12 bases between. In DNA form, the CDR3 reads TGCAGCGTTGAGATGACACCCCTAGCCAAAAACATTCAGTACTTC. It codes for CSVEMTPLAKNIQYF.

This clonotype was counted only a few times. The V call is TRBV6-1, the J call TRBJ1-2; D might be TRBD1 (5 bases). This CDR3 is 14 amino acids long. V lost 2 bases to trimming and J lost 7 bases, with 14 bases between them. Germline CDR1 reads MNHNS; CDR2 reads SASEGT. CDR3 in amino acids: CASSERGRAGGYTF. CDR3 DNA: TGTGCCAGCAGTGAACGGGGCAGGGCAGGTGGCTACACCTTC.

A few counts support this clonotype. This chain connects TRBV7-8 to TRBJ1-5, with a tentative D call TRBD1 (5 bases). Germline assignment: CDR1 SGHVS and CDR2 FQNEAQ. Trimming removed 1 base from V and 4 bases from J, with 11 bases in between. This CDR3 comprises 15 residues. CDR3 sequence: CASSLGGTPNQPQHF. Written as DNA, the CDR3 is TGTGCCAGCAGCTTAGGAGGGACCCCAAATCAGCCCCAGCATTTT. Based on the CDR3 plus reference TRBV7-8 and TRBJ1-5, the full variable domain is GAGVSQSPRYKVAKRGQDVALRCDPISGHVSLFWYQQALGQGPEFLTYFQNEAQLDKSGLPSDRFFAERPEGSVSTLKIQRTQQEDSAVYLCASSLGGTPNQPQHFGDGTRLSIL.

Only a few counts were recorded for this clonotype. DNA of the CDR3: TGTGCCAGCAGCGGGGGACAGGGGCGGATGGGCACTGAAGCTTTCTTT. Its protein is CASSGGQGRMGTEAFF. V is TRBV9 and J is TRBJ1-1, with TRBD1 identical over 10 bases. CDR1 SGDLS and CDR2 YYNGEE come from the germline V gene. This CDR3 is 16 amino acids long. Losses at the gene ends were 3 bases for V and 4 bases for J; bases not matched to a gene: 9.

There are a few counts of this clonotype. The V and J genes are TRBV5-1 and TRBJ2-5; 9 bases align to TRBD2. V lost 3 bases and J lost 13; bases outside the gene matches: 16. From germline, CDR1 is SGHRS and CDR2 YFSETQ. The CDR3 has 15 amino acids. This chain's CDR3 is CASSSGERGAYERYF. CDR3 nucleotide sequence: TGCGCCAGCAGCTCCGGAGAGCGGGGGGCCTACGAGCGGTACTTC. The full variable domain, with the rest looked up from reference TRBV5-1 and TRBJ2-5, is KAGVTQTPRYLIKTRGQQVTLSCSPISGHRSVSWYQQTPGQGLQFLFEYFSETQRNKGNFPGRFSGRQFSNSRSEMNVSTLELGDSALYLCASSSGERGAYERYFGPGTRLLVL.

The chain links TRBV5-1 to TRBJ2-1, with D perhaps TRBD2 (7 bases). This CDR3 is 14 amino acids long. V was cut by 0 bases and J by 9 bases, with 13 bases left in between. Germline V lookup: CDR1 SGHRS, CDR2 YFSETQ. The CDR3 DNA is TGCGCCAGCAGCTTGGGCCCGGGGGGCGGTGAGCAGTTCTTC. Translating it yields CASSLGPGGGEQFF.

Many counts were recorded for this clonotype. This chain links TRBV7-9 with TRBJ1-2; D is perhaps TRBD1 (5 bases). The germline V and J ends were trimmed by 10 bases and 4 bases, with 19 bases remaining between them. The CDR3 extends over 14 amino acids. Germline values: CDR1 SEHNR, CDR2 FQNEAQ (reference sequence). The CDR3: CATERRGVSYGYTF. Here the CDR3 DNA reads TGTGCCACCGAGAGGCGGGGGGTTAGCTATGGCTACACCTTC.

This clonotype was seen a few times. The germline gene is not matched at one end of the junction; a read error may be the cause. The V and J genes are TRBV10-3 and TRBJ2-1; 9 positions match TRBD1. CDR1 is ENHRY, CDR2 SYGVKD, per germline. The CDR3 has 16 residues. The CDR3, as DNA: TGTGCCATCAGGGACAGGGGAAAGGTTACCTACAATGAGCAATTCTTC. Protein sequence: CAIRDRGKVTYNEQFF.

J is TRBJ1-1 and V is TRBV20-1; no firm D call. This CDR3 has 13 amino acids. CDR1 is DFQATT, CDR2 SNEGSKA, per germline (reference sequence). Deletions cut 3 bases from V and 1 base from J, with 9 bases between. In DNA form, the CDR3 reads TGCAGTGCTAGGGCCTTCTCGAACACTGAAGCTTTCTTT. Translation: CSARAFSNTEAFF.

This clonotype was seen many times. The chain carries TRBV2 and TRBJ1-5; D unclear. Germline-derived CDR1 and CDR2 are SNHLY and FYNNEI. The CDR3 extends over 12 amino acids. Trimming took 4 bases from V and 3 from J, leaving 4 bases between them. The CDR3 nucleotides read TGTGCCAGCAGTGGTAACAATCAGCCCCAGCATTTT. It translates to CASSGNNQPQHF.

This clonotype was observed a few times. This chain connects TRBV6-6 to TRBJ1-2, with 11 bases identical to TRBD1. CDR1 and CDR2 from the germline V gene are MNHNY and SVGAGI (reference sequence). The CDR3 totals 16 residues. The trim removed 5 bases at V and 1 base at J, leaving 6 bases unmatched. The CDR3 region is CASSDRTGGFNYGYTF. The CDR3 coding sequence is TGTGCCAGCAGTGACCGGACAGGGGGCTTTAACTATGGCTACACCTTC.

In its sample, this clonotype was seen many times. J is TRBJ1-2 and V is TRBV29-1; 9 bases agree with TRBD1. The CDR3 runs 15 residues. CDR1 and CDR2 (germline): SQVTM, ANQGSEA. J gave up 5 bases and V 2 bases, and 9 bases lay outside the gene matches. CDR3: CSVEIYRGPKYGYTF. The CDR3 coding sequence is TGCAGCGTTGAAATTTACAGGGGGCCCAAATATGGCTACACCTTC.

The rearrangement joins TRBV5-1 to TRBJ2-7; 11 bases are a match to TRBD2. The CDR3 has 15 amino acids. V was pared by 2 bases and J by 7 bases, with 8 bases of the junction left unmatched. Germline loops: CDR1 SGHRS, CDR2 YFSETQ. The CDR3 sequence is CASSFGTSGLDEQYF. The CDR3 DNA is TGCGCCAGCAGCTTTGGGACTAGCGGTCTGGATGAGCAGTACTTC. Combining the CDR3 with reference TRBV5-1 and TRBJ2-7 gives the whole variable domain KAGVTQTPRYLIKTRGQQVTLSCSPISGHRSVSWYQQTPGQGLQFLFEYFSETQRNKGNFPGRFSGRQFSNSRSEMNVSTLELGDSALYLCASSFGTSGLDEQYFGPGTRLTVT.

The CDR3, as DNA: TGTGCCAGCAGTTTGGTACAGGGGGCTTTGAGTCAGCCCCAGCATTTT. Its protein is CASSLVQGALSQPQHF. The chain uses TRBV28 and TRBJ1-5, with TRBD1 matching 9 bases. CDR3 length: 16 residues. V trimming: 3 bases; J trimming: 6 bases; junction bases outside the gene matches: 9. Looked up from germline, CDR1 is MDHEN and CDR2 is SYDVKM.

Many counts were recorded for this clonotype. The chain recombines TRBV6-2 or TRBV6-3 with TRBJ2-5; D uncertain. V lost 5 bases to trimming and J lost 0 bases, with 16 bases between them. Looked up from germline, CDR1 is MNHEY and CDR2 is SVGEGT. The CDR3 consists of 16 residues. CDR3 in DNA: TGTGCCAGCAGTACGAACCCACCTAAGTACCAAGAGACCCAGTACTTC. Translation gives CASSTNPPKYQETQYF.

The chain has TRBV7-2 and TRBJ2-3; D remains ambiguous. The germline gives CDR1 SGHTA, CDR2 FQGNSA. The CDR3 sequence is 14 residues long. The V end was cut by 7 bases, the J end by 2 bases, with 13 bases between. CDR3 in DNA: TGTGCCAGCATCACCTCTCCCCTCACAGATACGCAGTATTTT. This encodes CASITSPLTDTQYF.

This clonotype came up many times. This chain joins TRBV5-1 and TRBJ2-6; no reliable D call. The germline gives CDR1 SGHRS, CDR2 YFSETQ. The CDR3 consists of 17 residues. V was pared by 4 bases and J by 1 base, with 15 bases between. In nucleotides, the CDR3 is TGCGCCAGCAGCCTGAGGCCCGGGCATTCTGGGGCCAACGTCCTGACTTTC. Translating gives CASSLRPGHSGANVLTF.

This clonotype was seen more than once but under ten times. The chain recombines TRBV9 with TRBJ2-1, with 10 positions matching TRBD1. The length of the CDR3 is 15 residues. Germline CDR1 SGDLS, CDR2 YYNGEE. V gave up 2 bases and J gave up 8 bases; unmatched junction bases: 7. CDR3 sequence: CASSVSRQGAYEQFF. As DNA, the CDR3 is TGTGCCAGCAGCGTGTCGAGACAGGGGGCCTATGAGCAGTTCTTC.

Of note for this clonotype: Given a much more abundant clone one base away, this may be a read error. The DNA for the CDR3 is TGTGCCAGCAGCGGGACCCCCGGGACCTCCAAAAACATTCAGTACTTC. As protein: CASSGTPGTSKNIQYF. V usage is TRBV9 and J usage is TRBJ2-4; D tentatively fits TRBD1 or TRBD2 (5 bases each). The germline V and J ends were trimmed by 3 bases and 2 bases, with 15 bases remaining between them. This CDR3 has 16 residues. The germline gives CDR1 SGDLS, CDR2 YYNGEE.